This T cell receptor (beta chain) was recorded in a study of blood T cell repertoires in COVID-19. On the study more broadly: Specimens from acute and convalescent COVID-19 originated in the United States, Italy and Spain. Sources were T cells, B-cell-depleted T cells, or PBMCs; the material itself was cDNA or gDNA.

The assay was immunoSEQ multiplex PCR, and TCRdb's table has in-frame clones only and misses some. The table includes roughly 120,000 clones, approximately 84% detected once. The sequence was obtained from a man in his 70s with acute or convalescent COVID-19. The specimen was peripheral blood.

The CDR3 sequence: CASSIRRGDEQYF. The CDR3 bases are TGTGCCAGTAGTATTCGGAGGGGCGACGAGCAGTACTTC. This rearrangement joins TRBV19 to TRBJ2-7; the D gene is possibly TRBD2 (6 bases). The CDR3 consists of 13 residues. Germline-derived CDR1 and CDR2 are LNHDA and SQIVND (reference sequence). Trimming stripped 3 bases from V and 5 bases from J, with 11 bases between.